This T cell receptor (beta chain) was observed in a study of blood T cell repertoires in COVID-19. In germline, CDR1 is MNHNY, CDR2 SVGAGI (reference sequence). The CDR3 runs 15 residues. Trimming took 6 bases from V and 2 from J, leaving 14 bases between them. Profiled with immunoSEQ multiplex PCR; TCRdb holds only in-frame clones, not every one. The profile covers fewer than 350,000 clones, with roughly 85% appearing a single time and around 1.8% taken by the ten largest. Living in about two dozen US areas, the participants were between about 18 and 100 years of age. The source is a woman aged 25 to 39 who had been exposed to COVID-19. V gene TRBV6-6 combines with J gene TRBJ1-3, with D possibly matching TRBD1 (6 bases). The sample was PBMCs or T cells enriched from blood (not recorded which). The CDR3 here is CASSRGGNAGNTIYF. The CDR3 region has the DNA TGTGCCAGCAGCAGAGGGGGTAACGCTGGAAACACCATATATTTT.